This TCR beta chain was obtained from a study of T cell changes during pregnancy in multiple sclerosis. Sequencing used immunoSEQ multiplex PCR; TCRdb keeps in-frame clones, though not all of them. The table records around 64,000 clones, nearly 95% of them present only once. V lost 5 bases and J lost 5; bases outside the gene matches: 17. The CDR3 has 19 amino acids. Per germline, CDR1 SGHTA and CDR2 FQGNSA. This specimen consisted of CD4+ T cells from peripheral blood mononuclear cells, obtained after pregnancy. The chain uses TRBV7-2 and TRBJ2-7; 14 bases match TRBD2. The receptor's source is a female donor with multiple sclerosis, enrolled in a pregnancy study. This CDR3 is CASSLHTGTSGSRRNEQYF. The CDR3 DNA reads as TGTGCCAGCAGCCTACACACCGGGACTAGCGGGAGTCGAAGGAACGAGCAGTACTTC.